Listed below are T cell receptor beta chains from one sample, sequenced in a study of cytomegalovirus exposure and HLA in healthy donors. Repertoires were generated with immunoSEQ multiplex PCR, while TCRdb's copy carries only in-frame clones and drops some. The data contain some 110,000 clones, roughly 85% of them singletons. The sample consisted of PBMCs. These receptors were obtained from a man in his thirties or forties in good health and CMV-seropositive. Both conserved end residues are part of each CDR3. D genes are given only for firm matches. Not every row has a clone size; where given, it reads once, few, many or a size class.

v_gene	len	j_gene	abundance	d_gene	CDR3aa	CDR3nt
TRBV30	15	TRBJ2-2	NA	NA	CAWSVGGLDTGELFF	TGTGCCTGGAGTGTAGGTGGGCTGGACACCGGGGAGCTGTTTTTT
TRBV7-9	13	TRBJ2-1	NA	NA	CASSGQHRNEQFF	TGTGCCAGCAGCGGACAGCACCGGAATGAGCAGTTCTTC
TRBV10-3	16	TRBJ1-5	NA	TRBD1	CAISERGQGGHQPQHF	TGTGCCATCAGTGAGCGGGGACAGGGGGGCCATCAGCCCCAGCATTTT
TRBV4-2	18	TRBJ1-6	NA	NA	CASSQDTAISSYNSPLHF	TGTGCCAGCAGCCAAGATACAGCCATAAGCTCCTATAATTCACCCCTCCACTTT
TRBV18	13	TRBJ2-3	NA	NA	CASSLHRRDTQYF	TGTGCCAGCTCACTCCACCGCCGGGATACGCAGTATTTT
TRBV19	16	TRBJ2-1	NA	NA	CASSPDDRTLNNEQFF	TGTGCCAGTAGTCCCGATGACAGGACTCTTAACAATGAGCAGTTCTTC
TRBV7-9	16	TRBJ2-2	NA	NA	CASSLVGGLWTGELFF	TGTGCCAGCAGCTTAGTCGGGGGGCTATGGACCGGGGAGCTGTTTTTT
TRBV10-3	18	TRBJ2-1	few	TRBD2	CAISGGPYGGRNYNEQFF	TGTGCCATCAGTGGGGGCCCATATGGCGGGAGGAACTACAATGAGCAGTTCTTC
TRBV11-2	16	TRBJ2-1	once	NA	CASSLSAAEAYNEQFF	TGTGCCAGCAGCTTAAGCGCCGCGGAGGCGTACAATGAGCAGTTCTTC
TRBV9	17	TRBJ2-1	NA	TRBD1	CASSVTLDRGRYNEQFF	TGTGCCAGCAGCGTAACCCTTGACAGGGGCAGATACAATGAGCAGTTCTTC
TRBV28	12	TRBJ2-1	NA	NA	CASSSTYNEQFF	TGTGCCAGCAGTTCCACCTACAATGAGCAGTTCTTC
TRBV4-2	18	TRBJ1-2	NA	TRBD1	CASSQEVHGDRTLYGYTF	TGTGCCAGCAGCCAAGAGGTACATGGGGACAGGACCTTATATGGCTACACCTTC
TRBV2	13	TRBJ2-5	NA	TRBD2	CASRPLGRAGQYF	TGTGCCAGCAGACCGCTGGGGAGGGCAGGACAGTACTTC
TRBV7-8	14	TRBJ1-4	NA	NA	CASSPRTGEEKLFF	TGTGCCAGCAGCCCGAGGACCGGGGAGGAAAAACTGTTTTTT
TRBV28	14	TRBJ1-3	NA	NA	CASSFQGSGNTIYF	TGTGCCAGCAGTTTCCAGGGTTCAGGAAACACCATATATTTT
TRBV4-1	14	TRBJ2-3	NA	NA	CASSLYRGPDTQYF	TGCGCCAGCAGCCTCTATAGGGGCCCAGATACGCAGTATTTT
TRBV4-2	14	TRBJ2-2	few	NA	CASSHTVAAGELFF	TGTGCCAGCAGCCATACGGTCGCGGCCGGGGAGCTGTTTTTT
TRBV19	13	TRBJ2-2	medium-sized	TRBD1	CATRDRNTGELFF	TGTGCCACTCGGGACAGAAACACCGGGGAGCTGTTTTTT
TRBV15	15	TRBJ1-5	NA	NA	CATSGVQGSVQPQHF	TGTGCCACCAGCGGAGTACAGGGTAGCGTTCAGCCCCAGCATTTT
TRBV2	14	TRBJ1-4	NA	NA	CASGRQATNEKLFF	TGTGCCAGCGGCCGACAGGCAACTAATGAAAAACTGTTTTTT
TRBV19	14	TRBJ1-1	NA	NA	CASNTVPGSTEAFF	TGTGCCAGTAATACGGTCCCGGGGAGCACTGAAGCTTTCTTT
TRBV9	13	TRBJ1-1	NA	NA	CASSGTGYTEAFF	TGTGCCAGCAGCGGCACAGGGTACACTGAAGCTTTCTTT
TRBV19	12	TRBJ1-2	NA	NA	CASSIRGNGYTF	TGTGCCAGTAGTATTCGGGGGAACGGCTACACCTTC
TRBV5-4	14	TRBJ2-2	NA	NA	CASSYRLNTGELFF	TGTGCCAGCAGCTATCGTTTGAACACCGGGGAGCTGTTTTTT
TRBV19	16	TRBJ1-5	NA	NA	CASSIIGGYSNQPQHF	TGTGCCAGTAGTATTATTGGAGGATATAGCAATCAGCCCCAGCATTTT
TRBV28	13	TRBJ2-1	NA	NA	CATTRPGSPRQFF	TGTGCCACCACCAGACCCGGGTCTCCTCGGCAGTTCTTC
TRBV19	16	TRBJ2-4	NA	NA	CASSIRGGGRINIQYF	TGTGCCAGTAGTATTAGGGGGGGTGGTCGAATAAACATTCAGTACTTC
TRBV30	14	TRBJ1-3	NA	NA	CAWSQAASGNTIYF	TGTGCCTGGAGTCAGGCAGCCTCTGGAAACACCATATATTTT
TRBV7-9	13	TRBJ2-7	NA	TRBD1	CASSGRGPYEQYF	TGTGCCAGCAGCGGAAGGGGGCCCTACGAGCAGTACTTC
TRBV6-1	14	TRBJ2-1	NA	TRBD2	CASRLAESYNEQFF	TGTGCCAGCAGACTAGCGGAATCCTACAATGAGCAGTTCTTC
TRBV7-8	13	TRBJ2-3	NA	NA	CASSLEAGDTQYF	TGTGCCAGCAGCTTAGAGGCGGGAGATACGCAGTATTTT
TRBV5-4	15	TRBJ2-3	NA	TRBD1	CASSSRDSGADTQYF	TGTGCCAGCAGCTCCAGGGACAGTGGGGCGGATACGCAGTATTTT
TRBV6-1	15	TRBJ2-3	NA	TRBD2	CASSELAGATDTQYF	TGTGCCAGCAGTGAACTAGCGGGGGCCACAGATACGCAGTATTTT
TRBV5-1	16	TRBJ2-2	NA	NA	CASSPPDTANTGELFF	TGCGCCAGCAGCCCCCCGGACACAGCGAACACCGGGGAGCTGTTTTTT
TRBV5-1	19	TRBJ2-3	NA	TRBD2	CASSPSSGAGYGRTDTQYF	TGCGCCAGCAGCCCCTCAAGCGGAGCGGGATATGGGAGAACAGATACGCAGTATTTT
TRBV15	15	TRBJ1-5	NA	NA	CATSRGHRENQPQHF	TGTGCCACCAGCAGAGGTCACAGGGAGAATCAGCCCCAGCATTTT
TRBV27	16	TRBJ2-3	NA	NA	CASSNSLALHTDTQYF	TGTGCCAGCAGTAACTCCCTCGCCCTCCACACAGATACGCAGTATTTT
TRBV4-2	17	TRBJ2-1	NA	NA	CASSQNHRGISYNEQFF	TGTGCCAGCAGCCAAAATCATCGGGGGATCTCCTACAATGAGCAGTTCTTC
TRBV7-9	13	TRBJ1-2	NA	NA	CASRADSNYGYTF	TGTGCCAGCCGGGCGGACAGTAACTATGGCTACACCTTC
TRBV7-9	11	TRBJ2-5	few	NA	CASSSRETQYF	TGTGCCAGCAGCTCGCGGGAGACCCAGTACTTC
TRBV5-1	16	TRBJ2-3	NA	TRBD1	CASSLVTGGGPDTQYF	TGCGCCAGCAGCTTGGTGACAGGGGGAGGACCAGATACGCAGTATTTT
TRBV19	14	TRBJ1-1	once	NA	CASSIGAGNTEAFF	TGTGCCAGTAGTATAGGGGCAGGAAACACTGAAGCTTTCTTT
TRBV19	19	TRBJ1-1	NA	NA	CASSILSTARDIMNTEAFF	TGTGCCAGTAGTATCCTTTCTACAGCCCGGGACATCATGAACACTGAAGCTTTCTTT
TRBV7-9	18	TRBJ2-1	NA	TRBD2	CASSLGVGGLGNGDEQFF	TGTGCCAGCAGCTTAGGGGTTGGGGGACTAGGGAACGGTGATGAGCAGTTCTTC
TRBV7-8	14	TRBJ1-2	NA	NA	CASSLVAREYGYTF	TGTGCCAGCAGCTTAGTCGCCAGGGAATATGGCTACACCTTC
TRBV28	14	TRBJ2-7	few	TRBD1	CASSFAGGKNEQYF	TGTGCCAGCAGTTTTGCAGGGGGCAAAAACGAGCAGTACTTC
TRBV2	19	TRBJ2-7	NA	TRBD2	CASSPDPFLAGGISYEQYF	TGTGCCAGCAGTCCCGATCCCTTTCTAGCGGGGGGGATCTCCTACGAGCAGTACTTC
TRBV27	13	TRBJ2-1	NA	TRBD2	CATHPTSGNEQFF	TGTGCCACCCACCCGACTAGCGGGAATGAGCAGTTCTTC
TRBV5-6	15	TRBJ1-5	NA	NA	CASTLMGGINQPQHF	TGTGCCAGCACCCTGATGGGGGGGATAAATCAGCCCCAGCATTTT
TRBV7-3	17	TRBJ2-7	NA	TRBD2	CASSLRTSGKSSYEQYF	TGTGCCAGCAGCTTGAGGACTAGCGGGAAGAGCTCCTACGAGCAGTACTTC
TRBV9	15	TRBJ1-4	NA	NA	CASNLRGVWNEKLFF	TGTGCCAGCAACCTACGAGGTGTTTGGAACGAAAAACTGTTTTTT
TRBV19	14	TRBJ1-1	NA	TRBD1	CASSMGQGNTEAFF	TGTGCCAGTAGTATGGGACAGGGGAACACTGAAGCTTTCTTT
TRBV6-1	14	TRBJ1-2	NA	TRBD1	CASSARDRGYGYTF	TGTGCCAGCAGTGCGCGGGACAGGGGGTATGGCTACACCTTC
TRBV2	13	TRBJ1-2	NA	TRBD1	CASRFTGGEGYTF	TGTGCCAGCAGGTTCACAGGGGGTGAGGGCTACACCTTC